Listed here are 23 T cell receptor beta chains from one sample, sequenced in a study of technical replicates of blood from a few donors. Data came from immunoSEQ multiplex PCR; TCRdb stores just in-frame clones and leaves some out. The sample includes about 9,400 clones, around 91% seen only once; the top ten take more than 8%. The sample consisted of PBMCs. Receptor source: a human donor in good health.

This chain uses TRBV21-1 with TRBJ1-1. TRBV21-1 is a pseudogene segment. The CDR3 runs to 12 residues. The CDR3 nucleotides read TGTGCCAGCAAAGGGGGGGCATCTGAAGCTTTCTTT. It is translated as CASKGGASEAFF.

CDR3 sequence: CASSQVAGGYEQYF. CDR3 DNA: TGTGCCAGCAGCCAAGTAGCGGGAGGGTACGAGCAGTACTTC. J is TRBJ2-7 and V is TRBV14, with TRBD2 identical over 11 bases. Germline assignment: CDR1 SGHDN and CDR2 FVKESK. The CDR3 loop spans 14 amino acids. The ends lost 1 base at V and 4 bases at J; junction bases unmatched: 0.

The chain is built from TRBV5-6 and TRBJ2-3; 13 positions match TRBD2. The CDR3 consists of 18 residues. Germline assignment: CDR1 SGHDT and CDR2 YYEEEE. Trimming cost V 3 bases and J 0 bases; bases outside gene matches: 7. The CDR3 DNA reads TGTGCCAGCAGCTCGACCGGGACTAGCGGGATTAGCACAGATACGCAGTATTTT. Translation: CASSSTGTSGISTDTQYF.

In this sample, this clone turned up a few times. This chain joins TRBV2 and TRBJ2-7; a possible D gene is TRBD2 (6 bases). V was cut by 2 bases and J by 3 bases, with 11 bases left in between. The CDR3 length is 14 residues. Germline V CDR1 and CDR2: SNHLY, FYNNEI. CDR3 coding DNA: TGTGCCAGCAGTGAAATAGCGGAATACTACGAGCAGTACTTC. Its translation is CASSEIAEYYEQYF.

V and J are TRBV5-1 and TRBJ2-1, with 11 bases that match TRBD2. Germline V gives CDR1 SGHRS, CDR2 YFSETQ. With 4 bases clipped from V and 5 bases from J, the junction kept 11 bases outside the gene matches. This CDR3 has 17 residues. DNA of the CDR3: TGCGCCAGCAGCCCCGGGACTAGCGGTACGTTGAACAATGAGCAGTTCTTC. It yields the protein CASSPGTSGTLNNEQFF.

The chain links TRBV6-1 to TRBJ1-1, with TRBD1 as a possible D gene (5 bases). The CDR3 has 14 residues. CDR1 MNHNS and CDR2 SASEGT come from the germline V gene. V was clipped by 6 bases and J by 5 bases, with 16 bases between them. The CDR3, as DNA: TGTGCCAGCAGGCCAGGGCCTACGAGAACTGAAGCTTTCTTT. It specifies CASRPGPTRTEAFF.

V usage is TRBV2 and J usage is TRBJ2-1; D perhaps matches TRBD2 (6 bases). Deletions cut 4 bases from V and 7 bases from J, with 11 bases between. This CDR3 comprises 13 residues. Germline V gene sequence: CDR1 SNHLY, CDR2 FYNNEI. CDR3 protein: CASSVALANEQFF. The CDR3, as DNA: TGTGCCAGCAGTGTGGCCCTAGCGAATGAGCAGTTCTTC.

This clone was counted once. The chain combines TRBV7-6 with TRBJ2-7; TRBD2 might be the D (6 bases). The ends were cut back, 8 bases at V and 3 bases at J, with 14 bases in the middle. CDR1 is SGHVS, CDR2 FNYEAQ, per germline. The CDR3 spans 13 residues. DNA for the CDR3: TGTGCCAGCGCTGGCTGGGGAGGCTACGAGCAGTACTTC. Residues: CASAGWGGYEQYF.

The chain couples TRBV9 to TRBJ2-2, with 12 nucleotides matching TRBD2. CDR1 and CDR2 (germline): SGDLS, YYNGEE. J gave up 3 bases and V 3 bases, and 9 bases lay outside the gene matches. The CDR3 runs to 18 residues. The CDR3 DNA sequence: TGTGCCAGCAGCGACCGTTACGGACTAGCGGGACACACCGGGGAGCTGTTTTTT. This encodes CASSDRYGLAGHTGELFF.

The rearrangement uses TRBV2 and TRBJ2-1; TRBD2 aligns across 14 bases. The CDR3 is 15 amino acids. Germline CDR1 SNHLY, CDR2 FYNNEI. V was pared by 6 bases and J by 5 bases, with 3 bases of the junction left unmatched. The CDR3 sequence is CASRTGLAGDNEQFF. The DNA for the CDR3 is TGTGCCAGCAGGACGGGACTAGCGGGAGACAATGAGCAGTTCTTC.

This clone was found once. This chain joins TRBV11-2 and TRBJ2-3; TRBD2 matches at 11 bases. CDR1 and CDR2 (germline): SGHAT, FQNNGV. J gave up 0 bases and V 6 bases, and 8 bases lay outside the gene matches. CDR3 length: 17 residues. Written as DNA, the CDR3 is TGTGCCAGCAGGGGACTAGCGGATACCTCTAGCACAGATACGCAGTATTTT. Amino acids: CASRGLADTSSTDTQYF.

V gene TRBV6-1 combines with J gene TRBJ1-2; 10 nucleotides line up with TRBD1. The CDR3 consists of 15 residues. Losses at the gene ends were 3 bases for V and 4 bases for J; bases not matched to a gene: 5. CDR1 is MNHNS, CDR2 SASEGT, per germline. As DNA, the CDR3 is TGTGCCAGCAGTGAGCCGGGACAGGGGATCTATGGCTACACCTTC. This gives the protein CASSEPGQGIYGYTF.

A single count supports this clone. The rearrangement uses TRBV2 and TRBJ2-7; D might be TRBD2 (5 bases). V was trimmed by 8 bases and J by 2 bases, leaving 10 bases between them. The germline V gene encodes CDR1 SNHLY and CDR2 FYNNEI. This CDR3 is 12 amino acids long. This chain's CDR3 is CASESGPYEQYF. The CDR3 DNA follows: TGTGCCAGCGAGAGCGGACCCTACGAGCAGTACTTC.

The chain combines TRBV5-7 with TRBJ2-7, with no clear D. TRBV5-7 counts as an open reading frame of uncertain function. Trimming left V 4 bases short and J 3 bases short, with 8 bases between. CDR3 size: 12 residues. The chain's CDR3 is CASSPPGYEQYF. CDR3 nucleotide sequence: TGTGCCAGCAGCCCACCCGGCTACGAGCAGTACTTC.

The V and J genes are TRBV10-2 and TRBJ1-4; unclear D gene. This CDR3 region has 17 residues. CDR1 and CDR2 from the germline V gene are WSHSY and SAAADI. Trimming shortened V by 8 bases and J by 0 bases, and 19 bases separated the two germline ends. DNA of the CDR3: TGCGCCAGCTCTCGGCCCAGAGAGGATACAACTAATGAAAAACTGTTTTTT. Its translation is CASSRPREDTTNEKLFF.

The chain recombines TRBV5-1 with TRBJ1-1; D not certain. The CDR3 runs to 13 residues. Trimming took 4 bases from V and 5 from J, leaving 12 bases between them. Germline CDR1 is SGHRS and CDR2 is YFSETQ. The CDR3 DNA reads TGCGCCAGCAGCCCCATGCTTGAGACTGAAGCTTTCTTT. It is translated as CASSPMLETEAFF. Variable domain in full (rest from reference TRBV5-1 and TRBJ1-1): KAGVTQTPRYLIKTRGQQVTLSCSPISGHRSVSWYQQTPGQGLQFLFEYFSETQRNKGNFPGRFSGRQFSNSRSEMNVSTLELGDSALYLCASSPMLETEAFFGQGTRLTVV.

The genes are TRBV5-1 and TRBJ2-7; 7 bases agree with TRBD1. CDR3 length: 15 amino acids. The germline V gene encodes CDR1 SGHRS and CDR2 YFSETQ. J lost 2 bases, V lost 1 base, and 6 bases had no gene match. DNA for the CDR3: TGCGCCAGCAGCTTGTCCGGGACAGTAGCCTACGAGCAGTACTTC. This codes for CASSLSGTVAYEQYF.

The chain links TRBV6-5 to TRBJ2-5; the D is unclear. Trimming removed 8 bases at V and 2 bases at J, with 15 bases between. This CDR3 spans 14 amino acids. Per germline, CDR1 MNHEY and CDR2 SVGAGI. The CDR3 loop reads CASRMRLQQETQYF. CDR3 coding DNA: TGTGCCAGCCGTATGCGACTCCAACAAGAGACCCAGTACTTC.

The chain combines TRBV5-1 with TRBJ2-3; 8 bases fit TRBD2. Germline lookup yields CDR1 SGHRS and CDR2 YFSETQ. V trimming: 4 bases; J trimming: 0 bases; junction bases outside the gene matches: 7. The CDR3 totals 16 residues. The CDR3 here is CASSPGASGSTDTQYF. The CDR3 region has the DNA TGCGCCAGCAGCCCGGGTGCTAGCGGGAGCACAGATACGCAGTATTTT.

CDR3 amino acids: CASGLVPVEGYTF. The DNA of the CDR3 is TGTGCTAGTGGTTTGGTACCGGTAGAGGGCTACACCTTC. The genes are TRBV12-5 and TRBJ1-2; D gene uncertain. Trimming shortened V by 0 bases and J by 8 bases, and 10 bases separated the two germline ends. The V gene's germline CDR1 is LGHNT and CDR2 FRNRAP. This CDR3 region has 13 residues.

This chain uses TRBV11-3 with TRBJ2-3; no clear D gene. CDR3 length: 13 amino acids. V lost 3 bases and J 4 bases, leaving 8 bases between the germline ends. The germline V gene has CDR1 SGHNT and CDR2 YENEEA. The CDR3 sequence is CASSFSRADTQYF. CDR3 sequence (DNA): TGTGCCAGCAGCTTCTCACGGGCAGATACGCAGTATTTT.

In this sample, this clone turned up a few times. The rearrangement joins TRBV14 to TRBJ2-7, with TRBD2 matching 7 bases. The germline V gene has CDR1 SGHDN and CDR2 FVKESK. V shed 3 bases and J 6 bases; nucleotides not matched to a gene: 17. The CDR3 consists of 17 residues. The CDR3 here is CASSHNKRGPGLGEQYF. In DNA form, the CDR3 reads TGTGCCAGCAGCCACAACAAGCGGGGTCCCGGGCTCGGCGAGCAGTACTTC.

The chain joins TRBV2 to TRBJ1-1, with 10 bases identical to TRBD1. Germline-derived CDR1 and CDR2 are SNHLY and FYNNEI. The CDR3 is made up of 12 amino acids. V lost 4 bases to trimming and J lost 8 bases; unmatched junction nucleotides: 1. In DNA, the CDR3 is TGTGCCAGCAGTGGACAGGGGGCCGAAGCTTTCTTT. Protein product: CASSGQGAEAFF.